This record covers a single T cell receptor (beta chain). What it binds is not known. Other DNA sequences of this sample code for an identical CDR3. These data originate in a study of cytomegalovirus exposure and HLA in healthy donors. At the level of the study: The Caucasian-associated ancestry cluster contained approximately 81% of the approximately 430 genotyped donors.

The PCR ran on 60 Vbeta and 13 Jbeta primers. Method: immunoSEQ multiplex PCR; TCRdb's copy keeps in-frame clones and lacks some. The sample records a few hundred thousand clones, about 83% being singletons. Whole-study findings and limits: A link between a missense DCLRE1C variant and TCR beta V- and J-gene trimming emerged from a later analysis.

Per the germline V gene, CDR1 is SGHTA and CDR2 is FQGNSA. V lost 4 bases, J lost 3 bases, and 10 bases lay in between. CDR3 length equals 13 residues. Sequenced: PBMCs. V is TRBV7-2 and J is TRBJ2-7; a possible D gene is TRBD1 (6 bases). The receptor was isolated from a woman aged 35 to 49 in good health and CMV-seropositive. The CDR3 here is CASSSGEYYEQYF. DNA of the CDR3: TGTGCCAGCAGCTCAGGGGAGTACTACGAGCAGTACTTC.